The 3 T cell receptor beta chains in this list originate from one sample, sequenced in a study of metastatic and nonmetastatic thyroid tumors. Not a single patient had been given any form of treatment at any point before undergoing thyroid surgery. TCRdb reanalyzed the PCR reads via MiXCR. The sample comprises approximately 32,000 clones, approximately 16% of which are singletons, and roughly a fifth rests with the top ten. The specimen was blood. Every receptor here comes from a male donor with papillary thyroid cancer or a benign thyroid nodule (not recorded which). Some clones in this sample may be carry-over from other donors' samples.

In this sample, this clone turned up many times. The chain couples TRBV11-3 to TRBJ2-2, with 14 bases aligning to TRBD2. The germline CDR1 and CDR2 sequences are SGHNT and YENEEA. The V and J ends lost 5 bases and 6 bases, in that order; junction bases with no gene match: 5. The CDR3 sequence is 16 residues long. The CDR3 loop is CASSRGTSGSPGELFF. The CDR3 DNA reads as TGTGCCAGCAGCCGGGGGACTAGCGGGAGCCCCGGGGAGCTGTTTTTT.

This clone was recorded at least ten times. The chain couples TRBV24-1 to TRBJ2-3, with 8 positions matching TRBD1. V was clipped by 2 bases and J by 2 bases; unmatched bases: 2. The CDR3 has 15 residues. CDR1 and CDR2 from the germline V gene are KGHDR and SFDVKD. CDR3 sequence reads: CATSDSQGVTDTQYF. The CDR3 DNA is TGTGCCACCAGTGATTCACAGGGGGTCACAGATACGCAGTATTTT.

V usage is TRBV11-2 and J usage is TRBJ1-1; 7 bases align to TRBD1. This CDR3 has 13 amino acids. Trimming at V came to 0 bases and at J to 6 bases, leaving 1 base not matched to a gene. Germline V gives CDR1 SGHAT, CDR2 FQNNGV. The CDR3 loop reads CASSLDRGSEAFF. CDR3 DNA sequence: TGTGCCAGCAGCTTAGACAGGGGGTCTGAAGCTTTCTTT. The full variable domain, with the rest looked up from reference TRBV11-2 and TRBJ1-1, is EAGVAQSPRYKIIEKRQSVAFWCNPISGHATLYWYQQILGQGPKLLIQFQNNGVVDDSQLPKDRFSAERLKGVDSTLKIQPAKLEDSAVYLCASSLDRGSEAFFGQGTRLTVV.